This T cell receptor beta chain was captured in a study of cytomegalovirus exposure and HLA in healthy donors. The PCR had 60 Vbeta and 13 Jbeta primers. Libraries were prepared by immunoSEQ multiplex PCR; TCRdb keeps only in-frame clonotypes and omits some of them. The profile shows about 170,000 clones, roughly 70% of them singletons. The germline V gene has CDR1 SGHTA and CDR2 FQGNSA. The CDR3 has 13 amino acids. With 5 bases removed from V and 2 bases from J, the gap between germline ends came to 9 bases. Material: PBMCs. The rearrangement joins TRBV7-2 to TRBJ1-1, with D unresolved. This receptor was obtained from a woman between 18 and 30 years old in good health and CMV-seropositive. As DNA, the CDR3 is TGTGCCAGCAGCCGTAATATTAACACTGAAGCTTTCTTT. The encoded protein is CASSRNINTEAFF.